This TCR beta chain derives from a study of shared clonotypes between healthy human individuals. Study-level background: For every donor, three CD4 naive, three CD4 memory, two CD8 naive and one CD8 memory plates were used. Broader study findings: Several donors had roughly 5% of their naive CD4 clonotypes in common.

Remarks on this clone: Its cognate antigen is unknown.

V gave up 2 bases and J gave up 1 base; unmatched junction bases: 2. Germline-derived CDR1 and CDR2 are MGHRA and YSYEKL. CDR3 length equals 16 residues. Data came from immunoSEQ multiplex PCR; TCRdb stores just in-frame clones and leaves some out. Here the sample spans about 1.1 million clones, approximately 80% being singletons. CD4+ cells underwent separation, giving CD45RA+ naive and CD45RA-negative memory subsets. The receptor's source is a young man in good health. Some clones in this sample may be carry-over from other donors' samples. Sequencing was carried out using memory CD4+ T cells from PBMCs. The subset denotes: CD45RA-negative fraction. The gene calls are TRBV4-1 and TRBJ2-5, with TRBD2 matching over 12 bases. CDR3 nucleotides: TGCGCCAGCAGCCAAAGGACTAGCGGGACCCAAGAGACCCAGTACTTC. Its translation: CASSQRTSGTQETQYF.